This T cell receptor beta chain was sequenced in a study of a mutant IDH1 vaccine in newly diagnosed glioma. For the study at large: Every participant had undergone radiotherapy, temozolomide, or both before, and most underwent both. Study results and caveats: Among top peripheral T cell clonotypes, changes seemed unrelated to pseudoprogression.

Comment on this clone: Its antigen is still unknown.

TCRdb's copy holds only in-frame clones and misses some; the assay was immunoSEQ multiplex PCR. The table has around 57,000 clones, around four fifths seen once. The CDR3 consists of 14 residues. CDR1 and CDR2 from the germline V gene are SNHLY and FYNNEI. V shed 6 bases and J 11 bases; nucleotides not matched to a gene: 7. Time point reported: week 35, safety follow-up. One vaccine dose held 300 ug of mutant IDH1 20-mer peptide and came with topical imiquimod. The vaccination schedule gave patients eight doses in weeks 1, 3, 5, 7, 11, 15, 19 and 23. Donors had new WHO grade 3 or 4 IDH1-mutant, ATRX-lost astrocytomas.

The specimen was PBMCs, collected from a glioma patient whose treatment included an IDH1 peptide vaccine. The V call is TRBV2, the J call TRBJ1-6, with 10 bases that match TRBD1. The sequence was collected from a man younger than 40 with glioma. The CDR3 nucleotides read TGTGCCAGCAGCCTGGACAGGGGGTTGGCACCCCTCCACTTT. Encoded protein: CASSLDRGLAPLHF. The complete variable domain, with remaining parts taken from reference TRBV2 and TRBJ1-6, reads EPEVTQTPSHQVTQMGQEVILRCVPISNHLYFYWYRQILGQKVEFLVSFYNNEISEKSEIFDDQFSVERPDGSNFTLKIRSTKLEDSAMYFCASSLDRGLAPLHFGNGTRLTVT.